This entry features one T cell receptor beta chain sequence. Original analysis: Reference gene primer amplification in the assay estimated nucleated cell counts. Clones were read by immunoSEQ multiplex PCR, and TCRdb kept only the in-frame ones, dropping some. V, J and clone size derive from that table, while D and trimming were established from the DNA sequence. The repertoire holds 80,000 to 95,000 clones, with 87% as singletons. The sample belongs to a study of blood T cell repertoires in COVID-19. At the level of the study: The analysed material was cDNA or gDNA that came from T cells, B-cell-depleted T cells, or PBMCs.

Germline V gene lookup returns CDR1 SGHRS and CDR2 YFSETQ. This CDR3 has 16 residues. J gave up 0 bases and V 3 bases, and 7 bases lay outside the gene matches. The chain has TRBV5-1 and TRBJ2-7, with TRBD1 matching over 9 bases. The TCR comes from a human donor in a cohort sampled during active COVID-19. Material for sequencing was peripheral blood. The CDR3 DNA is TGCGCCAGCAGCTGGGACCCGGACAGGGGCTCCTACGAGCAGTACTTC. Its translation is CASSWDPDRGSYEQYF.